These 21 T cell receptor beta chains came from one sample sequenced in a study of blood T cells in healthy people across ages. A second PCR of about 6 to 11 cycles used a sample-barcoded 5' primer and a J-beta primer mix. TCRdb reprocessed the 5' RACE reads via MiXCR and lists one record per CDR3 protein. This table has about a million distinct CDR3 sequences, about two fifths appearing once. The source material was blood. These TCRs come from a young man in good health.

The V and J genes are TRBV20-1 and TRBJ2-4; perhaps TRBD2 as D (6 bases). V was shortened by 3 bases and J by 13 bases, with 19 bases between the two germline ends. CDR1 and CDR2 from the germline V gene are DFQATT and SNEGSKA (reference sequence). The CDR3 is 13 residues long. The CDR3 coding sequence is TGCAGTGCTAGGAAACCGAGGTCGGGGGAGCAGTACTTC. This gives the protein CSARKPRSGEQYF.

This sequence joins TRBV20-1 and TRBJ2-2; 8 bases line up with TRBD2. Germline loops: CDR1 DFQATT, CDR2 SNEGSKA (reference sequence). The CDR3 is 14 amino acids. Unmatched junction bases numbered 9, after V lost 5 bases and J lost 7 bases. Here the CDR3 reads CSAPPAGDGGELFF. Written as DNA, the CDR3 is TGCAGTGCTCCGCCAGCGGGGGACGGCGGGGAGCTGTTTTTT.

The chain's CDR3 is CASSYAQVSPHSPLHF. In DNA, the CDR3 is TGTGCCAGCAGTTACGCCCAGGTCTCACCTCATTCACCCCTCCACTTT. J is TRBJ1-6 and V is TRBV6-2 or TRBV6-3; D ambiguous. Germline values: CDR1 MNHEY, CDR2 SVGEGT. The CDR3 extends over 16 amino acids. V lost 2 bases, J lost 8 bases, and 16 bases lay in between.

The chain couples TRBV6-2 or TRBV6-3 to TRBJ1-1; no firm D call. Germline V gene lookup returns CDR1 MNHEY and CDR2 SVGEGT. CDR3 length: 14 residues. The V end was cut by 5 bases, the J end by 7 bases, with 17 bases between. The CDR3, as DNA: TGTGCCAGCAGTGACCAAAGGGAGCGGAGTGAAGCTTTCTTT. It is translated as CASSDQRERSEAFF.

The table lists this clonotype with many counts. In DNA, the CDR3 is TGTGCCAGCACCGACGGGCGGGGGGGCTCCTACGAGCAGTACTTC. Translation gives CASTDGRGGSYEQYF. The V call is TRBV12-3 or TRBV12-4, the J call TRBJ2-7, with 9 bases identical to TRBD2. Trimming took 7 bases from V and 0 from J; bases not matched to a gene: 7. The CDR3 runs 15 residues.

This clonotype has only a few counts. The chain employs TRBV7-2 and TRBJ2-7; D is perhaps TRBD1 (6 bases). Germline V lookup: CDR1 SGHTA, CDR2 FQGNSA. The CDR3 is 16 amino acids. With 1 base removed from V and 2 bases from J, the gap between germline ends came to 15 bases. The CDR3 nucleotides are TGTGCCAGCAGCTTAGTTGTTGGACAGCTAGCCTACGAGCAGTACTTC. It specifies CASSLVVGQLAYEQYF.

This clonotype was counted once. The rearrangement uses TRBV12-3 or TRBV12-4 and TRBJ1-1; D unresolved. This CDR3 spans 12 amino acids. Trimming took off 3 bases at V and 8 bases at J, with 10 bases between the two ends. The DNA for the CDR3 is TGTGCCAGCAGTTTCAGAGAAGGCGAAGCTTTCTTT. Translating gives CASSFREGEAFF.

The chain links TRBV20-1 to TRBJ2-1, with 7 nucleotides matching TRBD1. The CDR3 is 15 amino acids. With 1 base clipped from V and 5 bases from J, the junction kept 8 bases outside the gene matches. Germline CDR1 DFQATT, CDR2 SNEGSKA (reference sequence). CDR3 residues: CSARVSGTDHNEQFF. CDR3 sequence (DNA): TGCAGTGCTAGAGTGTCCGGGACAGACCACAATGAGCAGTTCTTC.

This chain uses TRBV4-2 with TRBJ2-3; possible D gene TRBD2, 5 bases. This CDR3 is built from 16 residues. Trimming stripped 0 bases from V and 5 bases from J, with 15 bases between. CDR1 LGHNA and CDR2 YNFKEQ come from the germline V gene. The CDR3 sequence is CASSQEEALVGDTQYF. CDR3 DNA sequence: TGTGCCAGCAGCCAAGAGGAGGCCCTCGTGGGAGATACGCAGTATTTT.

The chain links TRBV4-1 to TRBJ1-6; 10 bases are a match to TRBD1. The CDR3 runs 18 residues. CDR1 is MGHRA and CDR2 is YSYEKL in the germline V gene. With 4 bases clipped from V and 0 bases from J, the junction kept 6 bases outside the gene matches. CDR3 sequence: CASSPGQGSASYNSPLHF. In DNA, the CDR3 is TGCGCCAGCAGCCCGGGACAGGGGAGTGCCTCCTATAATTCACCCCTCCACTTT.

A few counts support this clonotype. The V call is TRBV30, the J call TRBJ2-1; possible D gene TRBD1, 5 bases. This CDR3 is 11 amino acids long. V was trimmed by 5 bases and J by 7 bases, leaving 9 bases between them. CDR1 and CDR2 from the germline V gene are GTSNPN and SVGIG (reference sequence). In DNA form, the CDR3 reads TGTGCCTGGGGCCCAGGGAATGAGCAGTTCTTC. Protein: CAWGPGNEQFF.

This clonotype was seen a single time. This chain connects TRBV5-1 to TRBJ2-1; the D is unclear. V lost 6 bases and J 0 bases, leaving 22 bases between the germline ends. CDR1 is SGHRS and CDR2 is YFSETQ in the germline V gene. The CDR3 covers 18 residues. CDR3 bases: TGCGCCAGCAAGCCGGTTCCAATCAGAGGTGGCTCCTACAATGAGCAGTTCTTC. As protein: CASKPVPIRGGSYNEQFF.

This clonotype has at least ten counts. The gene calls are TRBV6-6 and TRBJ1-4; D gene uncertain. V was shortened by 2 bases and J by 6 bases, with 7 bases between the two germline ends. Germline-derived CDR1 and CDR2 are MNHNY and SVGAGI (reference sequence). CDR3 length: 13 residues. The CDR3 nucleotides are TGTGCCAGCAGTTACGCGGCAGATGAAAAACTGTTTTTT. Its protein product is CASSYAADEKLFF.

This clonotype has only a few counts. The genes are TRBV5-1 and TRBJ2-3; tentatively, D is TRBD2 (7 bases). CDR1 is SGHRS and CDR2 is YFSETQ in the germline V gene. V dropped 2 bases and J dropped 5 bases, with 15 bases sitting between them. CDR3 length: 15 amino acids. CDR3 region: CASSLVGGPGDTQYF. CDR3 DNA sequence: TGCGCCAGCAGCTTAGTGGGGGGGCCTGGAGATACGCAGTATTTT. Filled out from reference TRBV5-1 and TRBJ2-3, the complete variable domain reads KAGVTQTPRYLIKTRGQQVTLSCSPISGHRSVSWYQQTPGQGLQFLFEYFSETQRNKGNFPGRFSGRQFSNSRSEMNVSTLELGDSALYLCASSLVGGPGDTQYFGPGTRLTVL.

This clonotype was counted only a few times. DNA for the CDR3: TGCGCCAGCAGCCAAGAACCTAGCGGATTTAACAATGAGCAGTTCTTC. The encoded protein is CASSQEPSGFNNEQFF. This sequence joins TRBV4-3 and TRBJ2-1; 7 nucleotides align to TRBD2. V shed 0 bases, J shed 5 bases, and the junction held 7 bases outside the gene matches. The CDR3 has 16 amino acids. Germline-derived CDR1 and CDR2 are LGHNA and YSLEER.

The table lists this clonotype with a few counts. This chain links TRBV11-2 with TRBJ2-7; D remains ambiguous. The CDR3 spans 11 residues. CDR1 is SGHAT, CDR2 FQNNGV, per germline. Between the trimmed V and J ends, which lost 8 bases and 2 bases, there was a span of 7 bases. Here the CDR3 DNA reads TGTGCCAGCGACCAAACCTACGAGCAGTACTTC. Its translation: CASDQTYEQYF.

This chain connects TRBV5-6 to TRBJ2-7; TRBD1 agrees at 8 bases. Germline V gene data show CDR1 as SGHDT and CDR2 as YYEEEE. This CDR3 contains 17 residues. V dropped 4 bases and J dropped 2; count of bases not matched to a gene: 14. CDR3 nucleotides: TGTGCCAGCAGCCATAACCCTTTGGACAGGGCAACCTACGAGCAGTACTTC. Translation: CASSHNPLDRATYEQYF.

The V gene is TRBV25-1, the J gene TRBJ1-2, with D hard to call. CDR3 length equals 14 residues. V gave up 2 bases and J gave up 8 bases, with 15 bases separating them. Looked up from germline, CDR1 is MGHDK and CDR2 is SYGVNS. The CDR3 coding sequence is TGTGCCAGCAGTGAACGGGCAGACTCTGTGGGCTACACCTTC. Protein: CASSERADSVGYTF.

This clonotype was counted many times. In DNA, the CDR3 is TGCAGTGCTAGAGATAATTGGGAAAGGACAGGGAGGCACAATGAGCAGTTCTTC. Protein sequence: CSARDNWERTGRHNEQFF. V gene TRBV20-1 combines with J gene TRBJ2-1, with 8 positions matching TRBD1. The CDR3 is made up of 18 amino acids. Germline trimming cut 0 bases from V and 5 bases from J; bases unmatched to any gene: 15. CDR1 and CDR2 (germline): DFQATT, SNEGSKA (reference sequence).

The chain employs TRBV7-2 and TRBJ1-1; no definite D call. CDR1 and CDR2 from the germline V gene are SGHTA and FQGNSA. The CDR3 length is 12 residues. Trimming pared 3 bases from V and 6 bases from J, leaving 8 bases between. In DNA, the CDR3 is TGTGCCAGCAGCTTGCAGCTCCCTGAAGCTTTCTTT. This codes for CASSLQLPEAFF.

This clonotype was observed a single time. The chain couples TRBV15 to TRBJ1-2; 7 positions agree with TRBD1. Trimming removed 0 bases from V and 5 bases from J; junction bases left unmatched: 6. From germline, CDR1 is LNHNV and CDR2 YYDKDF (reference sequence). The CDR3 has 15 residues. This chain's CDR3 is CATSRDSGTDYGYTF. The DNA for the CDR3 is TGTGCCACCAGCAGAGATAGCGGGACAGATTATGGCTACACCTTC.